The 8 T cell receptor beta chains listed next were all sequenced from one sample in a study of blood T cell repertoires in COVID-19. TCRdb's copy holds only in-frame clones and misses some; the assay was immunoSEQ multiplex PCR. The sample holds roughly 130,000 clones, about four fifths seen once. Material: peripheral blood. All receptors come from a woman in her forties or fifties with acute or convalescent COVID-19.

The V gene is TRBV7-8, the J gene TRBJ1-3; tentatively, D is TRBD1 (6 bases). CDR3 length: 16 amino acids. Trimming removed 1 base at V and 4 bases at J, with 14 bases between. Germline assignment: CDR1 SGHVS and CDR2 FQNEAQ. The CDR3 DNA reads as TGTGCCAGCAGCTTAGGAGGCGCAGGGGTAGGAAACACCATATATTTT. It is translated as CASSLGGAGVGNTIYF.

The rearrangement uses TRBV3-1 (or the pseudogene TRBV3-2) and TRBJ1-3; 8 bases are shared with TRBD1. The germline CDR1 and CDR2 sequences are LGHDT and YNNKEL (reference sequence). V lost 4 bases to trimming and J lost 0 bases; unmatched junction nucleotides: 14. This CDR3 is built from 19 residues. DNA for the CDR3: TGTGCCAGCAGCCCACGCTCCCCCGGGACAGGCAACTCTGGAAACACCATATATTTT. Its protein is CASSPRSPGTGNSGNTIYF.

For the CDR3, the DNA is TGTGCCAGCACCGACAGGGGGCGAGTCTATGGCTACACCTTC. Translation gives CASTDRGRVYGYTF. This rearrangement joins TRBV6-5 to TRBJ1-2; 10 bases match TRBD1. Germline CDR1 is MNHEY and CDR2 is SVGAGI. CDR3 length: 14 residues. J was trimmed by 4 bases and V by 7 bases; bases with no gene match: 6.

The genes are TRBV9 and TRBJ1-2; TRBD1 aligns across 9 bases. The J segment lost 4 bases and the V segment lost 0 bases, leaving 16 bases of the junction unmatched. The CDR3 is 19 residues long. The germline gives CDR1 SGDLS, CDR2 YYNGEE. CDR3 loop: CASSVALKDRGAGGYGYTF. CDR3 coding DNA: TGTGCCAGCAGCGTAGCTCTGAAGGACAGGGGCGCGGGAGGCTATGGCTACACCTTC.

This clone showed up just a few times. The V call is TRBV20-1, the J call TRBJ2-3; weak D call: TRBD2 (6 bases). Looked up from germline, CDR1 is DFQATT and CDR2 is SNEGSKA (reference sequence). This CDR3 is built from 11 residues. Trimming cost V 6 bases and J 7 bases, with 11 bases left between them. CDR3 sequence: CSASGLYTQYF. CDR3 sequence (DNA): TGCAGTGCCAGCGGGTTATATACGCAGTATTTT.

The CDR3 sequence: CASGLDIYGYTF. In nucleotides, the CDR3 is TGTGCTAGTGGTTTGGACATCTATGGCTACACCTTC. This chain connects TRBV12-5 to TRBJ1-2, with D unclear. The CDR3 covers 12 residues. Trimming removed 1 base from V and 4 bases from J, with 4 bases in between. The germline gives CDR1 LGHNT, CDR2 FRNRAP.

This clone showed up just once. The chain couples TRBV28 to TRBJ1-6; the D is unclear. The CDR3 sequence is 16 residues long. Trimming took off 1 base at V and 7 bases at J, with 14 bases between the two ends. CDR1 and CDR2 from the germline V gene are MDHEN and SYDVKM. The CDR3 sequence: CASSLFRDIGNSPLHF. The CDR3 DNA sequence: TGTGCCAGCAGTTTATTCCGAGACATAGGCAATTCACCCCTCCACTTT.

J is TRBJ1-6 and V is TRBV14, with D possibly being TRBD1 (6 bases). CDR3 length equals 15 residues. Germline-derived CDR1 and CDR2 are SGHDN and FVKESK. V lost 2 bases and J 7 bases, leaving 12 bases between the germline ends. CDR3: CASSQRDRWNSPLHF. In DNA form, the CDR3 reads TGTGCCAGCAGCCAAAGAGACAGGTGGAATTCACCCCTCCACTTT.